The clone carrying this T cell receptor (beta chain) has a count of ten or more. The antigen remains undetermined. The germline V gene encodes CDR1 LNHNV and CDR2 YYDKDF (reference sequence). This CDR3 is 14 amino acids long. J gave up 2 bases and V 3 bases, and 2 bases lay outside the gene matches. The data are from a study of T cells in Graves' hyperthyroidism and ophthalmopathy. Researchers amplified the TCR beta CDR3 regions from RNA transcripts. Using the HTBI primer set, a first-round RT-PCR was run on the TCR CDR3. TCRdb passed the multiplex PCR reads through MiXCR, listing each CDR3 protein once. This table holds a few hundred thousand distinct CDR3 sequences, around 43% found once. The study's findings and limits: Onset of ophthalmopathy came a median approximately 6.5 months after the model predicted it. From stable hyperthyroidism, ophthalmopathy was separated by a 13 V-J model.

Uncontrolled infection, other autoimmune disease, pregnancy or lactation excluded patients. Clinicians diagnosed patients from clinical symptoms, serum thyroxine and TRAb, thyroid ultrasound and orbital computed tomography. V and J are TRBV15 and TRBJ2-7, with 9 bases that match TRBD2. Sequenced: peripheral blood or thyroid tissue (not recorded which). The origin of this receptor is an adult woman with Graves' disease, either hyperthyroidism or ophthalmopathy (not recorded which). CDR3 nucleotide sequence: TGTGCCACCAGCAGGGCGGGAGGGCCCTACGAGCAGTACTTC. Protein sequence: CATSRAGGPYEQYF.